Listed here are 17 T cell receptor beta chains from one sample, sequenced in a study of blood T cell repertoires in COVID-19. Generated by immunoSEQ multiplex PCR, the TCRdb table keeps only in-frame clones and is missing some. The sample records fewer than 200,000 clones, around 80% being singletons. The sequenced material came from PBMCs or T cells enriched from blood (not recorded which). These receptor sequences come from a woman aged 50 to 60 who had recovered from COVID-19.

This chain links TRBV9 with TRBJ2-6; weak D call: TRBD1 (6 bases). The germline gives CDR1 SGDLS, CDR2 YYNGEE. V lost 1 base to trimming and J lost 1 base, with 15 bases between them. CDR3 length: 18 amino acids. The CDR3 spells CASSVKGTSLSGANVLTF. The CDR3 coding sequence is TGTGCCAGCAGCGTAAAGGGGACATCCCTGTCTGGGGCCAACGTCCTGACTTTC.

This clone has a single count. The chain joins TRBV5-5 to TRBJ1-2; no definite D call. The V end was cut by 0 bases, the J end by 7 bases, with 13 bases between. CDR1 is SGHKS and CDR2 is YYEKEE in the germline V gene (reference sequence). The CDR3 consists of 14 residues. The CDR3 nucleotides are TGTGCCAGCAGCTTGGGCAGACTCCTTGCTGGCTACACCTTC. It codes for CASSLGRLLAGYTF.

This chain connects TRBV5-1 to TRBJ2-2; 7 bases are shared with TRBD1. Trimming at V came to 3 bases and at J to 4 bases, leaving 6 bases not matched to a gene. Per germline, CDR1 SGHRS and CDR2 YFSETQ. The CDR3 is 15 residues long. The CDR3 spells CASSSGQIITGELFF. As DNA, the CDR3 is TGCGCCAGCAGCTCGGGACAGATAATCACCGGGGAGCTGTTTTTT.

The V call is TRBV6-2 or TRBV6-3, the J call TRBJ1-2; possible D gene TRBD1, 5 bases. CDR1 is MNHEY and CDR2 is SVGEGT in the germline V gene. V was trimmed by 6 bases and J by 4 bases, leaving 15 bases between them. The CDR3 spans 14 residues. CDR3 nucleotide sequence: TGTGCCAGCAGCCATGGACAATTGAGCTATGGCTACACCTTC. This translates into CASSHGQLSYGYTF.

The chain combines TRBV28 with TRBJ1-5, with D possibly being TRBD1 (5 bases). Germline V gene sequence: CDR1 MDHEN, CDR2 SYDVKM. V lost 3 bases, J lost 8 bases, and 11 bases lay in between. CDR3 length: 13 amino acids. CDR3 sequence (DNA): TGTGCCAGCAGTTTTAGCCGGGGGGAGCCCCAGCATTTT. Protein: CASSFSRGEPQHF.

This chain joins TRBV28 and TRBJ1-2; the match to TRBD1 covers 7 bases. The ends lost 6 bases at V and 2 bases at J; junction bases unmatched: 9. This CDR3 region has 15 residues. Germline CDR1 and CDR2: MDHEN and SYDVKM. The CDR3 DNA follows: TGTGCCAGCAGCCAGGGACAGTTAAGGAACTATGGCTACACCTTC. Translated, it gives CASSQGQLRNYGYTF.

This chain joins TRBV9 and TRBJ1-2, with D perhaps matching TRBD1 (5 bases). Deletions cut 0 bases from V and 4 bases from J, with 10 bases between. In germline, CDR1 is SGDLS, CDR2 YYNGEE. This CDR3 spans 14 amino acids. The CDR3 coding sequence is TGTGCCAGCAGCGTAGTTTCAGGGTCCTATGGCTACACCTTC. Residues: CASSVVSGSYGYTF.

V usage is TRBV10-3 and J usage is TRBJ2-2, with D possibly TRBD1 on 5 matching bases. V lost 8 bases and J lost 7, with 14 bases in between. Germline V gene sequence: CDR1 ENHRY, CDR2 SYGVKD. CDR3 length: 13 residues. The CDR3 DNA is TGTGCCATCCTCCCAGGGCCCGTCGGGGAGCTGTTTTTT. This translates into CAILPGPVGELFF.

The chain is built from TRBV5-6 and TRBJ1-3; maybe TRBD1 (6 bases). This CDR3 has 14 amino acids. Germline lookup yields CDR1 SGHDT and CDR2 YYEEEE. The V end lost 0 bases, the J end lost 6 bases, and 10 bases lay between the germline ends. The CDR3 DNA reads TGTGCCAGCAGCTTGGGGGACATTATAAACACCATATATTTT. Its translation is CASSLGDIINTIYF.

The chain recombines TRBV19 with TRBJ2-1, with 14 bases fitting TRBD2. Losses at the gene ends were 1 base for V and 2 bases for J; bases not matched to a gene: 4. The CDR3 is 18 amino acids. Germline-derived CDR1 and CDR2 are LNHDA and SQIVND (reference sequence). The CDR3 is CASSIGGTSGGAYNEQFF. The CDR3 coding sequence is TGTGCCAGTAGTATAGGCGGGACTAGCGGGGGCGCCTACAATGAGCAGTTCTTC.

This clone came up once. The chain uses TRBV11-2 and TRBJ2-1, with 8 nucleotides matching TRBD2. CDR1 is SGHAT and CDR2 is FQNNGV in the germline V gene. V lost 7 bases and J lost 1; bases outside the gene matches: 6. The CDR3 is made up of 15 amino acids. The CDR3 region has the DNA TGTGCCAGCACCCTTACTAGCGGATCCTACAATGAGCAGTTCTTC. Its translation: CASTLTSGSYNEQFF.

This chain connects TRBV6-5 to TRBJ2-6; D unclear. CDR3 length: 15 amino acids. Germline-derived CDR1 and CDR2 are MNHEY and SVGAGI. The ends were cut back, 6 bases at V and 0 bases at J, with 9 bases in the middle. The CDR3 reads CASRISFSGANVLTF. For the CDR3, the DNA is TGTGCCAGCAGAATTTCCTTCTCTGGGGCCAACGTCCTGACTTTC.

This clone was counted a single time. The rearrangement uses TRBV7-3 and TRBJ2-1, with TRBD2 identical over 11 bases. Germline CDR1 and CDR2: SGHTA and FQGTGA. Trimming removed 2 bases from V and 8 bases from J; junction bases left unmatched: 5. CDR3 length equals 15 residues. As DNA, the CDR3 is TGTGCCAGCAGCTTAGGTGGGACTAGCGGAGATGAGCAGTTCTTC. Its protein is CASSLGGTSGDEQFF.

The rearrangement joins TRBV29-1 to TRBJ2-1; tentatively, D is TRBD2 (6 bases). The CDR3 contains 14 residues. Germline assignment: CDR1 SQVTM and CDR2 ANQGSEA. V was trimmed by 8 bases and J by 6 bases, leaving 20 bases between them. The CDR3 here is CSLTLADTPNEQFF. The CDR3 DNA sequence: TGCAGCCTTACACTAGCAGACACACCCAATGAGCAGTTCTTC.

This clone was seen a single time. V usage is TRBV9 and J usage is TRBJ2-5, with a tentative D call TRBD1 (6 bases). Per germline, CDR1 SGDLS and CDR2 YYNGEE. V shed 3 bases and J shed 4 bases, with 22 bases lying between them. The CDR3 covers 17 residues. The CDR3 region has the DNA TGTGCCAGCAGCGCCCACCCCATTAGGGGGAGCGGAGAGACCCAGTACTTC. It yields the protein CASSAHPIRGSGETQYF.

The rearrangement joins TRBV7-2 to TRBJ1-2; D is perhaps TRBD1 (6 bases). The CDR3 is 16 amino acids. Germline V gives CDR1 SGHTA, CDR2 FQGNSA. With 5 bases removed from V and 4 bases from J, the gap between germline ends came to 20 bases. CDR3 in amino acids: CASSEVATGKFYGYTF. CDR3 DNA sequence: TGTGCCAGCAGCGAGGTGGCTACAGGGAAATTCTATGGCTACACCTTC.

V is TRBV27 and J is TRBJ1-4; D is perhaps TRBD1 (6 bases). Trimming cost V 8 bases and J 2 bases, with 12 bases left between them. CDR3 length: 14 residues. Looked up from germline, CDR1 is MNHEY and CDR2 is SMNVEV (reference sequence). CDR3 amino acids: CASGLQGTNEKLFF. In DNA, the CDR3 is TGTGCCAGCGGATTACAGGGCACTAATGAAAAACTGTTTTTT. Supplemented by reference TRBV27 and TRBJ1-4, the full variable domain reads EAQVTQNPRYLITVTGKKLTVTCSQNMNHEYMSWYRQDPGLGLRQIYYSMNVEVTDKGDVPEGYKVSRKEKRNFPLILESPSPNQTSLYFCASGLQGTNEKLFFGSGTQLSVL.